A single sample gave rise to the 19 T cell receptor beta chains below, sequenced in a study of vaccination effects on CD4 cells after COVID-19. What these receptors recognize is not known. Sequenced by immunoSEQ multiplex PCR; TCRdb stores in-frame clones only, minus some. The sample records 50,000 to 70,000 clones, 65% to 75% being singletons. CD4+ T cell isolation took place after approximately ten days of culture. The specimen comprised CD4+ T cells from PBMCs cultured without peptide, sampled before COVID-19 vaccination. The receptors were gathered from a human donor who had a prior SARS-CoV-2 infection.

V gene TRBV4-1 combines with J gene TRBJ2-7; D remains ambiguous. This CDR3 comprises 12 residues. V shed 0 bases and J shed 6 bases, with 6 bases lying between them. Germline values: CDR1 MGHRA, CDR2 YSYEKL. This chain's CDR3 is CASSQDHGEQYF. CDR3 in DNA: TGCGCCAGCAGCCAAGATCATGGCGAGCAGTACTTC.

The V and J genes are TRBV18 and TRBJ2-3, with a possible D match to TRBD1 (5 bases). The CDR3 contains 14 residues. Germline V CDR1 and CDR2: KGHSH, LQKENI. The V end lost 3 bases, the J end lost 2 bases, and 9 bases lay between the germline ends. The CDR3 coding sequence is TGTGCCAGCTCACCTAGACAGTACACAGATACGCAGTATTTT. Protein sequence: CASSPRQYTDTQYF.

V and J are TRBV7-2 and TRBJ2-1; D is unclear. This CDR3 is 10 amino acids long. V was trimmed by 3 bases and J by 9 bases, leaving 3 bases between them. Germline V CDR1 and CDR2: SGHTA, FQGNSA. CDR3 DNA sequence: TGTGCCAGCAGCTTTAGTGAGCAGTTCTTC. This encodes CASSFSEQFF.

The gene calls are TRBV12-3 or TRBV12-4 and TRBJ1-1, with D unclear. This CDR3 has 11 residues. Deletions cut 6 bases from V and 2 bases from J, with 4 bases between. The CDR3 protein is CASSSNTEAFF. CDR3 sequence (DNA): TGTGCCAGCAGCTCCAACACTGAAGCTTTCTTT.

This clone was found a few times. This chain joins TRBV11-3 and TRBJ1-4, with no clear D. Trimming removed 1 base at V and 3 bases at J, with 9 bases between. The CDR3 length is 15 residues. The germline V gene encodes CDR1 SGHNT and CDR2 YENEEA. The DNA of the CDR3 is TGTGCCAGCAGCTTAGGTCCCCGACCTAATGAAAAACTGTTTTTT. Its protein product is CASSLGPRPNEKLFF.

This clone was counted at least ten times. Here the CDR3 reads CASSSRMNTEAFF. The CDR3 nucleotides read TGTGCCAGCAGTTCCAGAATGAACACTGAAGCTTTCTTT. The chain has TRBV6-5 and TRBJ1-1; D is undetermined. Germline CDR1 is MNHEY and CDR2 is SVGAGI. V was cut by 4 bases and J by 0 bases, with 6 bases left in between. This CDR3 spans 13 amino acids.

The rearrangement joins TRBV7-2 to TRBJ2-5, with a weak D call TRBD2 (6 bases). Germline V lookup: CDR1 SGHTA, CDR2 FQGNSA. The V gene lost 3 bases and the J gene lost 5 bases, with 22 bases spanning the gap. The CDR3 is made up of 17 amino acids. CDR3 protein: CASSFFSGSGRGETQYF. Written as DNA, the CDR3 is TGTGCCAGCAGCTTTTTCTCGGGCTCGGGCCGGGGGGAGACCCAGTACTTC.

The chain employs TRBV24-1 and TRBJ2-5; D gene ambiguous. V was clipped by 3 bases and J by 1 base, with 11 bases between them. The CDR3 spans 15 residues. The V gene's germline CDR1 is KGHDR and CDR2 SFDVKD. The CDR3 protein is CATSDQRTIQETQYF. CDR3 sequence (DNA): TGTGCCACCAGTGATCAACGGACGATCCAAGAGACCCAGTACTTC.

The chain recombines TRBV5-1 with TRBJ2-2; weak D call: TRBD1 (5 bases). The CDR3 is made up of 15 amino acids. V lost 7 bases and J 0 bases, leaving 13 bases between the germline ends. Germline V gives CDR1 SGHRS, CDR2 YFSETQ. In DNA form, the CDR3 reads TGCGCCAGCGGCAGGGCGATGACGAACACCGGGGAGCTGTTTTTT. It codes for CASGRAMTNTGELFF.

The rearrangement uses TRBV5-8 and TRBJ2-1; 8 bases map to TRBD2. The CDR3 contains 15 residues. Germline V gene data show CDR1 as SGHTS and CDR2 as YDEGEE. The V gene end was trimmed by 0 bases and the J gene end by 9 bases; junction bases not matched to a gene: 8. CDR3 sequence (DNA): TGTGCCAGCAGCTTGGCCCCAGCGGGAGCTGGTGAGCAGTTCTTC. Protein: CASSLAPAGAGEQFF.

The CDR3: CASSLPAFRGRINEQYF. The CDR3 nucleotides read TGTGCCAGCAGCTTACCTGCTTTTCGCGGGAGGATCAACGAGCAGTACTTC. The rearrangement joins TRBV11-3 to TRBJ2-7, with 8 bases lining up with TRBD2. This CDR3 contains 17 residues. The germline CDR1 and CDR2 sequences are SGHNT and YENEEA. The J segment lost 5 bases and the V segment lost 2 bases, leaving 14 bases of the junction unmatched.

The genes are TRBV3-1 (or the pseudogene TRBV3-2) and TRBJ2-3; 7 bases agree with TRBD2. Germline CDR1 reads LGHDT; CDR2 reads YNNKEL (reference sequence). The CDR3 runs 15 residues. The junction had 5 bases not matched to a gene; V was cut back by 1 base and J by 4 bases. CDR3 sequence reads: CASSQVVGGADTQYF. The CDR3 DNA is TGTGCCAGCAGCCAAGTGGTGGGGGGGGCAGATACGCAGTATTTT.

This rearrangement joins TRBV4-1 to TRBJ2-7; weak D call: TRBD2 (5 bases). The CDR3 is 13 residues long. Germline-derived CDR1 and CDR2 are MGHRA and YSYEKL. V was trimmed by 1 base and J by 4 bases, leaving 8 bases between them. The CDR3, as DNA: TGCGCCAGCAGCCAAGGGGGAGCGTACGAGCAGTACTTC. As protein: CASSQGGAYEQYF.

V is TRBV7-8 and J is TRBJ2-1, with 7 bases matching TRBD2. Germline V gene data show CDR1 as SGHVS and CDR2 as FQNEAQ. J gave up 4 bases and V 5 bases, and 2 bases lay outside the gene matches. The CDR3 spans 13 residues. CDR3 sequence: CASSEGGYNEQFF. CDR3 DNA: TGTGCCAGCAGCGAGGGAGGGTACAATGAGCAGTTCTTC.

This clone was seen a single time. This chain joins TRBV9 and TRBJ2-1; 7 bases are shared with TRBD1. Unmatched junction bases numbered 7, after V lost 4 bases and J lost 3 bases. CDR1 is SGDLS and CDR2 is YYNGEE in the germline V gene. CDR3 size: 15 residues. CDR3 nucleotide sequence: TGTGCCAGCAGCCGTGGGGGACAGCTCTACAATGAGCAGTTCTTC. Protein sequence: CASSRGGQLYNEQFF.

CDR3 coding DNA: TGTGCCAGCTCACCACCCGGGACTAGCGGGATGGGCGAGCAGTACTTC. Its protein is CASSPPGTSGMGEQYF. J is TRBJ2-7 and V is TRBV18; 13 positions match TRBD2. V lost 0 bases to trimming and J lost 6 bases; unmatched junction nucleotides: 5. Germline V lookup: CDR1 KGHSH, CDR2 LQKENI. The CDR3 length is 16 residues.

The genes are TRBV4-3 and TRBJ1-5; D gene ambiguous. CDR1 is LGHNA, CDR2 YSLEER, per germline. The CDR3 spans 15 residues. The germline V and J ends were trimmed by 1 base and 4 bases, with 11 bases remaining between them. Here the CDR3 reads CASSQGPNGNQPQHF. The CDR3 DNA reads TGCGCCAGCAGCCAAGGACCCAATGGGAATCAGCCCCAGCATTTT.

This clone showed up just a few times. The gene calls are TRBV5-6 and TRBJ1-6; D gene uncertain. The length of the CDR3 is 15 residues. V was clipped by 5 bases and J by 4 bases, with 13 bases between them. Germline lookup yields CDR1 SGHDT and CDR2 YYEEEE. The CDR3 region has the DNA TGTGCCAGCAGGAGTATTCGGATATATAATTCACCCCTCCACTTT. Translating it yields CASRSIRIYNSPLHF.

This chain links TRBV18 with TRBJ2-2, with 9 positions matching TRBD1. J lost 5 bases, V lost 3 bases, and 7 bases had no gene match. The length of the CDR3 is 16 residues. CDR1 is KGHSH and CDR2 is LQKENI in the germline V gene. The DNA for the CDR3 is TGTGCCAGCTCACCTTCGACAGGGGGGCTGACCGGGGAGCTGTTTTTT. The encoded protein is CASSPSTGGLTGELFF.